This entry describes one T cell receptor beta chain. In the original workflow: How many nucleated cells were present was estimated from reference gene primer amplification. TCRdb keeps only in-frame clones here, not all; method: immunoSEQ multiplex PCR. D and trimming come from the DNA, and the V and J calls and clone size come from that table. The top ten hold roughly 8.6% of the sample, which has around 160,000 clones, approximately 86% seen once. Germline-derived CDR1 and CDR2 are MGHRA and YSYEKL. CDR3 length equals 15 residues. V was pared by 3 bases and J by 2 bases, with 7 bases of the junction left unmatched. This record belongs to a study of blood T cell repertoires in COVID-19. Study details: Collection of acute and convalescent COVID-19 samples took place in the United States, Italy and Spain. T cells, B-cell-depleted T cells, or PBMCs provided the cDNA or gDNA that served as material.

The sequenced sample consisted of peripheral blood. The V gene is TRBV4-1, the J gene TRBJ2-7, with TRBD2 identical over 7 bases. This receptor was obtained from a man aged 55 to 70 with acute or convalescent COVID-19. As DNA, the CDR3 is TGCGCCAGCAGCCACGGACTAGGGAAACCCTACGAGCAGTACTTC. This encodes CASSHGLGKPYEQYF.